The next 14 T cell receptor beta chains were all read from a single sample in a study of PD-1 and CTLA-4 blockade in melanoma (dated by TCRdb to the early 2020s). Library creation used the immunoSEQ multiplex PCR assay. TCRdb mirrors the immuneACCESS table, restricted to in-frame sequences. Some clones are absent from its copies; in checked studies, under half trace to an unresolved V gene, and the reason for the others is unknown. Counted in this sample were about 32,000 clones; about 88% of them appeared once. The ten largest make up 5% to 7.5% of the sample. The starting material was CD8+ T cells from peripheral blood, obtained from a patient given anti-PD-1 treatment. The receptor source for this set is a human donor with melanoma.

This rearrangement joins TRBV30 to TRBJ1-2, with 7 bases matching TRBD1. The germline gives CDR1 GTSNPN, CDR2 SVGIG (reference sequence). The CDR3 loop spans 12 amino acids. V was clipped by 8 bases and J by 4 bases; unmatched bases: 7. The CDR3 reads CAGLTGSYGYTF. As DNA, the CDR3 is TGTGCCGGCTTGACAGGGTCCTATGGCTACACCTTC.

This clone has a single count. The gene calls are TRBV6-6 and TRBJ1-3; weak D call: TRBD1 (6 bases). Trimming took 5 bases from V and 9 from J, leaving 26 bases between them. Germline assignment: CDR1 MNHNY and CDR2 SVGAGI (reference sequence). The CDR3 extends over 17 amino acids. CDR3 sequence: CASSRQVPGLPKFTIYF. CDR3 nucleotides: TGTGCCAGCAGTCGACAGGTCCCGGGGTTGCCAAAATTCACCATATATTTT.

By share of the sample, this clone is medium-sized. The CDR3 is CASSLVQGEAFF. The CDR3 DNA reads as TGTGCCAGCAGCTTAGTACAGGGGGAAGCTTTCTTT. The V and J genes are TRBV5-4 and TRBJ1-1; 7 bases match TRBD1. Trimming at V came to 2 bases and at J to 8 bases, leaving 3 bases not matched to a gene. From germline, CDR1 is SGHNT and CDR2 YYREEE (reference sequence). CDR3 length: 12 amino acids.

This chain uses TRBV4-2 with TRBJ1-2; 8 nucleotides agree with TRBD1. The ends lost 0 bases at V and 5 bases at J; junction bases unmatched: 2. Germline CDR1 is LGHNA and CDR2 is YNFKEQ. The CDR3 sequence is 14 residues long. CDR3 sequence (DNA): TGTGCCAGCAGCCAAGAGAACAGGGGGTATGGCTACACCTTC. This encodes CASSQENRGYGYTF.

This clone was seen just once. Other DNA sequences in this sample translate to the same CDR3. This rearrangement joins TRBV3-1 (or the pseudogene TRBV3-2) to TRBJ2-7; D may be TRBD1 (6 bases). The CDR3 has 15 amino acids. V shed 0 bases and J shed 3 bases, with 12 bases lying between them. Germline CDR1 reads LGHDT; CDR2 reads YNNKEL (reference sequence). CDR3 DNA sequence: TGTGCCAGCAGCCAAGATGGCACAGGGCTCTACGAGCAGTACTTC. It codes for CASSQDGTGLYEQYF.

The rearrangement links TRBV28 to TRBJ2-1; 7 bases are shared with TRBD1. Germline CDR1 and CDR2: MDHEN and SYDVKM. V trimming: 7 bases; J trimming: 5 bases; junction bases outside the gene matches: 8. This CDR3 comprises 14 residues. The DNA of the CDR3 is TGTGCCAGCACCTATGCAGGGACAGACAATGAGCAGTTCTTC. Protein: CASTYAGTDNEQFF.

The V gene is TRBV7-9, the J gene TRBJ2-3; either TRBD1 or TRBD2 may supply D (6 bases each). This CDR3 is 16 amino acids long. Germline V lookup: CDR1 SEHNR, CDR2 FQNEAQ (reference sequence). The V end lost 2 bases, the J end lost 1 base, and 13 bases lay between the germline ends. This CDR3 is CASSLPKGEGTDTQYF. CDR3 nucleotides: TGTGCCAGCAGCTTACCAAAGGGGGAGGGCACAGATACGCAGTATTTT.

The CDR3 loop is CASRTGSNEQFF. CDR3 in DNA: TGTGCCAGCAGGACAGGGAGTAATGAGCAGTTCTTC. The J gene is TRBJ2-1, the V gene TRBV2; 7 nucleotides line up with TRBD1. The CDR3 is made up of 12 amino acids. The germline V gene has CDR1 SNHLY and CDR2 FYNNEI. The ends lost 6 bases at V and 7 bases at J; junction bases unmatched: 3.

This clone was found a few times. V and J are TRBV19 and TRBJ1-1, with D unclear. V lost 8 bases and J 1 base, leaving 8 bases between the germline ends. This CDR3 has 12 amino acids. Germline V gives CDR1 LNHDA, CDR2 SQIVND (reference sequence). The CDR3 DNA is TGTGCCAGTGGCGAGGCGAACACTGAAGCTTTCTTT. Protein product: CASGEANTEAFF.

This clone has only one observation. CDR3 in DNA: TGTGCCAGCAGCTTGGCAGTGAGGGACTATGGCTACACCTTC. Protein product: CASSLAVRDYGYTF. The chain uses TRBV5-6 and TRBJ1-2; D not resolved. Germline CDR1 reads SGHDT; CDR2 reads YYEEEE. Deletions cut 0 bases from V and 3 bases from J, with 9 bases between. This CDR3 region has 14 residues.

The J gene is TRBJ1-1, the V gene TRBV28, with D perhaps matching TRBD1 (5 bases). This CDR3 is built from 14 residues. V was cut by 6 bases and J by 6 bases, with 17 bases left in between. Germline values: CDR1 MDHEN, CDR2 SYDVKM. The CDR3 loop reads CASSLLQGDSEAFF. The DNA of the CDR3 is TGTGCCAGCAGCCTCCTACAAGGGGACTCTGAAGCTTTCTTT. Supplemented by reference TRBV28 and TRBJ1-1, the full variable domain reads DVKVTQSSRYLVKRTGEKVFLECVQDMDHENMFWYRQDPGLGLRLIYFSYDVKMKEKGDIPEGYSVSREKKERFSLILESASTNQTSMYLCASSLLQGDSEAFFGQGTRLTVV.

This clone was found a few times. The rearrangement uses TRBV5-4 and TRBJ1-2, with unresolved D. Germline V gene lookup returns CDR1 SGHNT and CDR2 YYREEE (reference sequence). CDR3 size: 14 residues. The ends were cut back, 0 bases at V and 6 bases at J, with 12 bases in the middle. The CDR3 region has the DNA TGTGCCAGCAGCTTGGGGGCCAGGCCCCATGGCTACACCTTC. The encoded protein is CASSLGARPHGYTF. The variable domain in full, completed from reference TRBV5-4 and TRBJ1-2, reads ETGVTQSPTHLIKTRGQQVTLRCSSQSGHNTVSWYQQALGQGPQFIFQYYREEENGRGNFPPRFSGLQFPNYSSELNVNALELDDSALYLCASSLGARPHGYTFGSGTRLTVV.

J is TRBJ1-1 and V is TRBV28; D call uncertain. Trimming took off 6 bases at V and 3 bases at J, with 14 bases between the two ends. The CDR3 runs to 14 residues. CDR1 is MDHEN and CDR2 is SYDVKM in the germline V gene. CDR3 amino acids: CASRLYGVDTEAFF. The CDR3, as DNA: TGTGCCAGCAGACTATATGGGGTTGACACTGAAGCTTTCTTT.

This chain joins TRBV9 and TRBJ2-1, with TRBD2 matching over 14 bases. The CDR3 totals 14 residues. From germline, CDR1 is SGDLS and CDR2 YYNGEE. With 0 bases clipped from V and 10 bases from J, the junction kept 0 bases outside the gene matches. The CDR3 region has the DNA TGTGCCAGCAGCGTAGGACTAGCGGGGGGGGAGCAGTTCTTC. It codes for CASSVGLAGGEQFF.